Listed below are T cell receptor beta chains from one sample, sequenced in a study of blood T cell repertoires in COVID-19. Data came from immunoSEQ multiplex PCR; TCRdb stores just in-frame clones and leaves some out. There are about 250,000 clones in the sample; more than 70% occur only once, and 6.3% lies in the top ten. What was sequenced was peripheral blood. The source is a woman aged 25 to 39 with COVID-19, enrolled during active disease. CDR3s include the opening cysteine and the closing phenylalanine or tryptophan. D genes are given only for firm matches. Rows may omit the clone size; those that give it use once, few, many or a size class.

CDR3 protein: CASSSLGGREIDTQYF
CDR3 DNA: TGTGCCAGCAGCTCTCTTGGCGGGAGGGAGATAGATACGCAGTATTTT
D gene: TRBD2
clone size: NA
V gene: TRBV11-3
J gene: TRBJ2-3

CDR3 protein: CASSPRQGYEQYF
CDR3 DNA: TGTGCCAGCAGCCCCAGACAGGGATACGAGCAGTACTTC
D gene: TRBD1
clone size: NA
V gene: TRBV28
J gene: TRBJ2-7

CDR3 protein: CASSKDRLPSNTEAFF
CDR3 DNA: TGTGCCAGCTCAAAAGACAGGCTTCCCTCGAACACTGAAGCTTTCTTT
D gene: NA
clone size: NA
V gene: TRBV18
J gene: TRBJ1-1

CDR3 protein: CASSSPGRLNIQYF
CDR3 DNA: TGTGCCAGCAGTTCACCAGGGAGGTTGAACATTCAGTACTTC
D gene: NA
clone size: NA
V gene: TRBV6-5
J gene: TRBJ2-4

CDR3 protein: CATSGRVEGAPGYTF
CDR3 DNA: TGTGCCACCAGTGGAAGAGTGGAGGGGGCGCCCGGCTACACCTTC
D gene: TRBD1
clone size: NA
V gene: TRBV24-1
J gene: TRBJ1-2

CDR3 protein: CASSLSGFGNTIYF
CDR3 DNA: TGTGCCAGCAGCTTGTCAGGGTTTGGAAACACCATATATTTT
D gene: NA
clone size: NA
V gene: TRBV5-4
J gene: TRBJ1-3

CDR3 protein: CASSLGLAGGADTQYF
CDR3 DNA: TGTGCCAGCAGCTTAGGTCTAGCGGGAGGAGCAGATACGCAGTATTTT
D gene: TRBD2
clone size: NA
V gene: TRBV7-9
J gene: TRBJ2-3

CDR3 protein: CASSVTGSTDTQYF
CDR3 DNA: TGCGCCAGCAGCGTGACGGGAAGCACAGATACGCAGTATTTT
D gene: NA
clone size: NA
V gene: TRBV5-1
J gene: TRBJ2-3

CDR3 protein: CASSNRQGGNTGELFF
CDR3 DNA: TGTGCCAGCAGCAACCGACAGGGCGGGAACACCGGGGAGCTGTTTTTT
D gene: NA
clone size: NA
V gene: TRBV21-1
J gene: TRBJ2-2

CDR3 protein: CASSQVTGTANSPLHF
CDR3 DNA: TGCGCCAGCAGCCAAGTCACCGGGACAGCAAATTCACCCCTCCACTTT
D gene: TRBD1
clone size: NA
V gene: TRBV4-3
J gene: TRBJ1-6

CDR3 protein: CASSLDERGGQETQYF
CDR3 DNA: TGTGCCAGCAGCTTAGATGAGCGGGGGGGTCAAGAGACCCAGTACTTC
D gene: TRBD2
clone size: NA
V gene: TRBV11-2
J gene: TRBJ2-5

CDR3 protein: CASSQRQGANGYTF
CDR3 DNA: TGTGCCAGCAGCCAAAGACAGGGGGCCAATGGCTACACCTTC
D gene: TRBD1
clone size: NA
V gene: TRBV3-1/TRBV3-2
J gene: TRBJ1-2

CDR3 protein: CASSHTKNTEAFF
CDR3 DNA: TGTGCCAGCAGTCACACCAAGAACACTGAAGCTTTCTTT
D gene: NA
clone size: few
V gene: TRBV12-3/TRBV12-4
J gene: TRBJ1-1

CDR3 protein: CAWRGRVNTEAFF
CDR3 DNA: TGTGCCTGGAGGGGGAGGGTTAACACTGAAGCTTTCTTT
D gene: NA
clone size: NA
V gene: TRBV30
J gene: TRBJ1-1

CDR3 protein: CASSLRGGSTDTQYF
CDR3 DNA: TGTGCCAGCAGCTTGCGGGGGGGGAGCACAGATACGCAGTATTTT
D gene: TRBD2
clone size: NA
V gene: TRBV5-4
J gene: TRBJ2-3

CDR3 protein: CASSLLAGVVNEQFF
CDR3 DNA: TGTGCCAGCAGTTTATTAGCGGGAGTGGTCAATGAGCAGTTCTTC
D gene: TRBD2
clone size: NA
V gene: TRBV27
J gene: TRBJ2-1

CDR3 protein: CASSQAPGTSGKNEQFF
CDR3 DNA: TGCGCCAGCAGCCAAGCCCCCGGGACTAGCGGGAAGAATGAGCAGTTCTTC
D gene: TRBD2
clone size: NA
V gene: TRBV4-3
J gene: TRBJ2-1

CDR3 protein: CASSLSLDRGNYGYTF
CDR3 DNA: TGTGCCAGCAGCCTTTCCCTCGACAGGGGAAACTATGGCTACACCTTC
D gene: NA
clone size: NA
V gene: TRBV21-1
J gene: TRBJ1-2

CDR3 protein: CASSGQENYGYTF
CDR3 DNA: TGTGCCAGCAGCGGACAGGAGAACTATGGCTACACCTTC
D gene: TRBD1
clone size: NA
V gene: TRBV2
J gene: TRBJ1-2

CDR3 protein: CARTGTGSFSGANVLTF
CDR3 DNA: TGTGCCAGAACCGGGACAGGGTCTTTCTCTGGGGCCAACGTCCTGACTTTC
D gene: TRBD1
clone size: NA
V gene: TRBV18
J gene: TRBJ2-6

CDR3 protein: CASSLEQGRGGYTF
CDR3 DNA: TGCGCCAGCAGCTTGGAGCAGGGCCGTGGCGGCTACACCTTC
D gene: NA
clone size: NA
V gene: TRBV5-1
J gene: TRBJ1-2

CDR3 protein: CASSPGDRGEQETQYF
CDR3 DNA: TGTGCCAGCAGCCCCGGGGACAGGGGGGAACAAGAGACCCAGTACTTC
D gene: TRBD1
clone size: NA
V gene: TRBV11-1
J gene: TRBJ2-5

CDR3 protein: CASSSGQNNSPLHF
CDR3 DNA: TGTGCCAGCAGTTCGGGACAGAATAATTCACCCCTCCACTTT
D gene: TRBD1
clone size: NA
V gene: TRBV6-6
J gene: TRBJ1-6

CDR3 protein: CATSRDGSGAFYEQYF
CDR3 DNA: TGTGCCACCAGCAGAGATGGTAGCGGGGCTTTCTACGAGCAGTACTTC
D gene: TRBD2
clone size: NA
V gene: TRBV15
J gene: TRBJ2-7

CDR3 protein: CASSSIAGNKNTGELFF
CDR3 DNA: TGTGCCAGCAGTTCCATAGCGGGGAATAAAAACACCGGGGAGCTGTTTTTT
D gene: TRBD2
clone size: NA
V gene: TRBV6-2/TRBV6-3
J gene: TRBJ2-2

CDR3 protein: CASSWEYRTGELFF
CDR3 DNA: TGTGCCAGCAGCTGGGAGTACCGGACCGGGGAGCTGTTTTTT
D gene: NA
clone size: NA
V gene: TRBV5-6
J gene: TRBJ2-2

CDR3 protein: CASSPGGSNSNQPQHF
CDR3 DNA: TGTGCCAGCTCACCAGGCGGTTCTAATAGCAATCAGCCCCAGCATTTT
D gene: NA
clone size: NA
V gene: TRBV18
J gene: TRBJ1-5

CDR3 protein: CASSYRDSLKGYTF
CDR3 DNA: TGTGCCAGCTCATACCGGGACAGTTTAAAAGGCTACACCTTC
D gene: TRBD1
clone size: few
V gene: TRBV18
J gene: TRBJ1-2

CDR3 protein: CATQREPGLAVTSSTDTQYF
CDR3 DNA: TGTGCCACTCAAAGAGAGCCGGGACTAGCGGTAACGTCTAGCACAGATACGCAGTATTTT
D gene: TRBD2
clone size: NA
V gene: TRBV19
J gene: TRBJ2-3

CDR3 protein: CASSSETGGLDTQYF
CDR3 DNA: TGCGCCAGCAGCTCCGAGACAGGGGGCTTAGATACGCAGTATTTT
D gene: TRBD1
clone size: NA
V gene: TRBV5-1
J gene: TRBJ2-3

CDR3 protein: CASSKGWGRDRNYGYTF
CDR3 DNA: TGTGCCAGCAGCAAAGGGTGGGGTAGGGACAGGAACTATGGCTACACCTTC
D gene: NA
clone size: NA
V gene: TRBV21-1
J gene: TRBJ1-2

CDR3 protein: CASSLVATEAFF
CDR3 DNA: TGTGCCAGCAGCTTGGTGGCCACTGAAGCTTTCTTT
D gene: NA
clone size: NA
V gene: TRBV5-6
J gene: TRBJ1-1

CDR3 protein: CASSQGTGGSGNTIYF
CDR3 DNA: TGCGCCAGCAGCCAAGGAACAGGGGGCTCTGGAAACACCATATATTTT
D gene: TRBD1
clone size: NA
V gene: TRBV4-3
J gene: TRBJ1-3

CDR3 protein: CASSSAMLAYTGELFF
CDR3 DNA: TGTGCCAGCAGCTCCGCCATGCTAGCGTACACCGGGGAGCTGTTTTTT
D gene: NA
clone size: NA
V gene: TRBV11-3
J gene: TRBJ2-2

CDR3 protein: CASGFFPGEQYF
CDR3 DNA: TGTGCTAGTGGTTTCTTCCCGGGCGAGCAGTACTTC
D gene: NA
clone size: NA
V gene: TRBV12-5
J gene: TRBJ2-7

CDR3 protein: CASSLAQAGRGSGNTIYF
CDR3 DNA: TGTGCCAGCAGCTTAGCACAGGCCGGGAGAGGGTCTGGAAACACCATATATTTT
D gene: NA
clone size: NA
V gene: TRBV7-9
J gene: TRBJ1-3

CDR3 protein: CPGVKDYGYTF
CDR3 DNA: TGTCCCGGGGTCAAGGACTATGGCTACACCTTC
D gene: NA
clone size: NA
V gene: TRBV6-4
J gene: TRBJ1-2

CDR3 protein: CASRLNGQGNTEAFF
CDR3 DNA: TGTGCCAGCAGACTTAATGGACAGGGGAACACTGAAGCTTTCTTT
D gene: TRBD1
clone size: NA
V gene: TRBV6-5
J gene: TRBJ1-1

CDR3 protein: CASRHRGGDTGELFF
CDR3 DNA: TGTGCCAGCAGACACCGGGGGGGGGACACCGGGGAGCTGTTTTTT
D gene: TRBD2
clone size: NA
V gene: TRBV6-5
J gene: TRBJ2-2

CDR3 protein: CASRIQGTNEKLFF
CDR3 DNA: TGTGCCAGCAGGATACAGGGGACAAATGAAAAACTGTTTTTT
D gene: TRBD1
clone size: NA
V gene: TRBV28
J gene: TRBJ1-4

CDR3 protein: CASSLGAAGGETQYF
CDR3 DNA: TGTGCCAGCAGCTTAGGGGCGGCAGGAGGGGAGACCCAGTACTTC
D gene: NA
clone size: NA
V gene: TRBV7-9
J gene: TRBJ2-5

CDR3 protein: CASSNQWGEENTEAFF
CDR3 DNA: TGTGCCAGCAGTAACCAGTGGGGGGAGGAGAACACTGAAGCTTTCTTT
D gene: NA
clone size: NA
V gene: TRBV6-2/TRBV6-3
J gene: TRBJ1-1

CDR3 protein: CASSGQGIGYGYTF
CDR3 DNA: TGTGCCAGCTCCGGACAGGGGATTGGCTATGGCTACACCTTC
D gene: TRBD1
clone size: NA
V gene: TRBV19
J gene: TRBJ1-2

CDR3 protein: CASSPRGVTYMNTEAFF
CDR3 DNA: TGTGCCAGCAGCCCGCGGGGGGTCACCTATATGAACACTGAAGCTTTCTTT
D gene: NA
clone size: NA
V gene: TRBV5-8
J gene: TRBJ1-1

CDR3 protein: CASSPGGGNGANVLTF
CDR3 DNA: TGTGCCAGCAGCCCCGGCGGGGGGAATGGGGCCAACGTCCTGACTTTC
D gene: TRBD2
clone size: NA
V gene: TRBV7-2
J gene: TRBJ2-6

CDR3 protein: CASSESGTYHRGNQPQHF
CDR3 DNA: TGTGCCAGCAGTGAATCTGGCACCTACCACAGGGGAAATCAGCCCCAGCATTTT
D gene: TRBD1
clone size: NA
V gene: TRBV2
J gene: TRBJ1-5

CDR3 protein: CASSLARERLFF
CDR3 DNA: TGTGCCAGCAGCTTAGCGCGTGAGAGGTTGTTTTTT
D gene: NA
clone size: few
V gene: TRBV7-9
J gene: TRBJ2-2

CDR3 protein: CASSLASGRGNTIYF
CDR3 DNA: TGTGCCAGCAGCTTAGCGTCTGGGAGGGGAAACACCATATATTTT
D gene: NA
clone size: NA
V gene: TRBV7-6
J gene: TRBJ1-3

CDR3 protein: CASSYSSAGFLNSGANVLTF
CDR3 DNA: TGTGCCAGCAGTTATTCAAGCGCCGGCTTCTTGAACTCTGGGGCCAACGTCCTGACTTTC
D gene: NA
clone size: once
V gene: TRBV6-2/TRBV6-3
J gene: TRBJ2-6

CDR3 protein: CASSFGLAGLFEQFF
CDR3 DNA: TGTGCCAGCAGCTTCGGACTAGCGGGACTTTTTGAGCAGTTCTTC
D gene: TRBD2
clone size: once
V gene: TRBV7-2
J gene: TRBJ2-1

CDR3 protein: CASSYSGDTQYF
CDR3 DNA: TGTGCCAGCAGCTACTCAGGAGATACGCAGTATTTT
D gene: NA
clone size: NA
V gene: TRBV11-3
J gene: TRBJ2-3

CDR3 protein: CASSLSRGSLSYNEQFF
CDR3 DNA: TGTGCCAGCAGTCTAAGCCGGGGTTCCCTCTCCTACAATGAGCAGTTCTTC
D gene: NA
clone size: NA
V gene: TRBV6-6
J gene: TRBJ2-1

CDR3 protein: CASSLRPTEAFF
CDR3 DNA: TGTGCCAGCAGCTTGCGTCCCACTGAAGCTTTCTTT
D gene: NA
clone size: NA
V gene: TRBV5-6
J gene: TRBJ1-1